Included here is one T cell receptor beta chain sequence, with context. The data were obtained in a study of pediatric ulcerative colitis. Measured with immunoSEQ multiplex PCR; TCRdb has only the in-frame clones, and not every one. The sample holds about 60,000 clones, more than 75% seen once. The CDR3 loop spans 16 amino acids. Germline V lookup: CDR1 LNHDA, CDR2 SQIVND (reference sequence). V dropped 6 bases and J dropped 1 base, with 18 bases sitting between them. At colonoscopy, a blood sample was also collected. Sample: blood. V is TRBV19 and J is TRBJ2-5; D gene unclear. This TCR was sampled from a boy younger than 18 who was a control in a study of pediatric ulcerative colitis. The CDR3: CASSLQVGSGQETQYF. In DNA form, the CDR3 reads TGTGCCAGTAGCCTCCAGGTAGGGTCGGGCCAAGAGACCCAGTACTTC.